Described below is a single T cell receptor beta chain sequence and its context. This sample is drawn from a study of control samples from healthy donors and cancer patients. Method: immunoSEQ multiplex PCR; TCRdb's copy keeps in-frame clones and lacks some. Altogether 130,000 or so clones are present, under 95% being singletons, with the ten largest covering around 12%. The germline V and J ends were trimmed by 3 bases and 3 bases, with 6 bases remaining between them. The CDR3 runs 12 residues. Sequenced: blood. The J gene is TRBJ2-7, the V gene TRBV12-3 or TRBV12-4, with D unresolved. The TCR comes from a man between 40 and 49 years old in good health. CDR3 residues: CASSLGIYEQYF. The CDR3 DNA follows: TGTGCCAGCAGTTTGGGGATCTACGAGCAGTACTTC.